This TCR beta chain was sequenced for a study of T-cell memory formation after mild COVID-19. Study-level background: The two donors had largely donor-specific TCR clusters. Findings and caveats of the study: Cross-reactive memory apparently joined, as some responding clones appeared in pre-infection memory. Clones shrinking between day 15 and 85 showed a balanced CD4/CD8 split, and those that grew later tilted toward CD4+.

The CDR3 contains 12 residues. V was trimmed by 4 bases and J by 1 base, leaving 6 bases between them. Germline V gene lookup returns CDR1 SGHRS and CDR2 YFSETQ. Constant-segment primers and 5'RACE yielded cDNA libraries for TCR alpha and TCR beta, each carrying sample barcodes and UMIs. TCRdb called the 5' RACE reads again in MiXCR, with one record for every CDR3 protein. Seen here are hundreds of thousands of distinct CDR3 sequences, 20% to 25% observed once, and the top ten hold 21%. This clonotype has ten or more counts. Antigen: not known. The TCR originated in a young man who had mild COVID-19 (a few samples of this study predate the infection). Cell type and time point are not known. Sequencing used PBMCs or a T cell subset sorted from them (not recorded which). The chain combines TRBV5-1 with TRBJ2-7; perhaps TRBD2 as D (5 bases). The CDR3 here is CASSEGSYEQYF. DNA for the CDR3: TGCGCCAGCAGCGAGGGTTCCTACGAGCAGTACTTC.